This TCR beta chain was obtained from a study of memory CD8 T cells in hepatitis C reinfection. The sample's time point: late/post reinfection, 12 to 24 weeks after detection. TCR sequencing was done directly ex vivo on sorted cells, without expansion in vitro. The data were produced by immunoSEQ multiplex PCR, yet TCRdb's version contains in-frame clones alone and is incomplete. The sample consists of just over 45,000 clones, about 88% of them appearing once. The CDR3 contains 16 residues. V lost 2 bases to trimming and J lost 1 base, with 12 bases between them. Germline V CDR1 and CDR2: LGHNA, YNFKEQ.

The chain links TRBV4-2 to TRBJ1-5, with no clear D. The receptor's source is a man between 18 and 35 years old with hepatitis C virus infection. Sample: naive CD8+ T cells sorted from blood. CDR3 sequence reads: CASSQYEVVSNQPQHF. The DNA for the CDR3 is TGTGCCAGCAGCCAATACGAGGTAGTCAGCAATCAGCCCCAGCATTTT.